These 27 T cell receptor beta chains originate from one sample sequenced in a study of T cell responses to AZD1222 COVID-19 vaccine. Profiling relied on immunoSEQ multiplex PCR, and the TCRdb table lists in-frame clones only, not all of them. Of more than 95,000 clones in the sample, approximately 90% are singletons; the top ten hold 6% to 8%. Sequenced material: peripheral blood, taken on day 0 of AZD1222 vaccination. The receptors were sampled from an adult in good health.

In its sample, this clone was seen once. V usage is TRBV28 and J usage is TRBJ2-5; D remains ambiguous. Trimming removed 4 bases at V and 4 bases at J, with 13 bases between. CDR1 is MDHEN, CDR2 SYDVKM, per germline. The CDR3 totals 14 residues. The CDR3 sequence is CASSWGRVGETQYF. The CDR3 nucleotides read TGTGCCAGCAGTTGGGGTAGGGTAGGAGAGACCCAGTACTTC. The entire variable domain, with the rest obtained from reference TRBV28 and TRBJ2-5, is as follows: DVKVTQSSRYLVKRTGEKVFLECVQDMDHENMFWYRQDPGLGLRLIYFSYDVKMKEKGDIPEGYSVSREKKERFSLILESASTNQTSMYLCASSWGRVGETQYFGPGTRLLVL.

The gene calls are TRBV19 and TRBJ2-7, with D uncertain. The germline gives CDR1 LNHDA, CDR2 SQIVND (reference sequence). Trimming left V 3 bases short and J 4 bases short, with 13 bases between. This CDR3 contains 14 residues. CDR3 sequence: CASSIYHSPYEQYF. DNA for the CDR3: TGTGCCAGTAGTATTTATCACAGCCCATACGAGCAGTACTTC.

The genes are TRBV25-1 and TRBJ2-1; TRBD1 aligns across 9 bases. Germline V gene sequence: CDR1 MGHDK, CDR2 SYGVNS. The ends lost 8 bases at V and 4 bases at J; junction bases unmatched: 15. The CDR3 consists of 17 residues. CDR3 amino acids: CASLPGTGLPGYNEQFF. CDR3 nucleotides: TGTGCCAGCCTCCCGGGGACAGGGCTCCCCGGGTACAATGAGCAGTTCTTC.

The CDR3 DNA reads TGTGCCACCTCACTCGCGTTGACTAGCGGCACAGATACGCAGTATTTT. Protein product: CATSLALTSGTDTQYF. The chain joins TRBV7-2 to TRBJ2-3; 8 positions agree with TRBD2. This CDR3 comprises 16 residues. With V trimmed by 10 bases and J by 1 base, 13 bases remained unmatched. Germline V gives CDR1 SGHTA, CDR2 FQGNSA.

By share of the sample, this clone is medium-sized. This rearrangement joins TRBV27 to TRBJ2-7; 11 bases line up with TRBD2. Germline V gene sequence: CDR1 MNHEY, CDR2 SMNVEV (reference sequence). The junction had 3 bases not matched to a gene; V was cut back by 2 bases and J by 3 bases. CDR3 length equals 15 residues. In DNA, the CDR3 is TGTGCCAGCAGTTTAACTAGCGGGAGCTTCTACGAGCAGTACTTC. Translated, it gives CASSLTSGSFYEQYF.

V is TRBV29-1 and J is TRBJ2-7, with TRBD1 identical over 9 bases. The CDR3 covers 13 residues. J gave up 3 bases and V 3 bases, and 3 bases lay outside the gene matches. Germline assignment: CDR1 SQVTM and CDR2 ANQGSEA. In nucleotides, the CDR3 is TGCAGCGTTGAGGGACAGGGAAACTACGAGCAGTACTTC. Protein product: CSVEGQGNYEQYF.

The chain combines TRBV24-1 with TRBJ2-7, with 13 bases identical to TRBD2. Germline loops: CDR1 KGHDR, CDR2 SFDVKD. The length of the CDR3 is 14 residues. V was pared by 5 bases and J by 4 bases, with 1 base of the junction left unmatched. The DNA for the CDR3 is TGTGCCACCAGTGGGACTAGCGGGGGTTACGAGCAGTACTTC. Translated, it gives CATSGTSGGYEQYF.

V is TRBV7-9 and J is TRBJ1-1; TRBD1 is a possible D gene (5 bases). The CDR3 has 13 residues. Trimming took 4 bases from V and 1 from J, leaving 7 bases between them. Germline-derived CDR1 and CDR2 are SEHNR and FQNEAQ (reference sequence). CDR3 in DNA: TGTGCCAGCAGCTACGGACAGAACACTGAAGCTTTCTTT. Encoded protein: CASSYGQNTEAFF.

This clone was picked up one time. CDR3 DNA sequence: TGTGCCAGTAGTATAGCGGGCAGGGTGTCATGGGATGAGCAGTTCTTC. This translates into CASSIAGRVSWDEQFF. V is TRBV19 and J is TRBJ2-1, with D possibly matching TRBD1 (5 bases). V gave up 1 base and J gave up 8 bases, with 18 bases separating them. Per germline, CDR1 LNHDA and CDR2 SQIVND (reference sequence). The length of the CDR3 is 16 residues.

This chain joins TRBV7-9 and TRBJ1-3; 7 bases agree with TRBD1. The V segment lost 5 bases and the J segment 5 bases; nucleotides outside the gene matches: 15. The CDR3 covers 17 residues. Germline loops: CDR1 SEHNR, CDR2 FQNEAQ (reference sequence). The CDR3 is CASSNTPGTETRNTIYF. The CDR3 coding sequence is TGTGCCAGCAGCAACACTCCCGGGACAGAGACAAGAAACACCATATATTTT.

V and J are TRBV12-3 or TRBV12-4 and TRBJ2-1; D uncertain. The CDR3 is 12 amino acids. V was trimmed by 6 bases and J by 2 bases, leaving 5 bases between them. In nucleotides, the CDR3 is TGTGCCAGCAGCTCAGCCTACAATGAGCAGTTCTTC. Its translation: CASSSAYNEQFF.

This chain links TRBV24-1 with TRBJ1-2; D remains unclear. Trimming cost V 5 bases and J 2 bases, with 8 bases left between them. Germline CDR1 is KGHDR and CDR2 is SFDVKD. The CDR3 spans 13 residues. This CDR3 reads CATSAEQNYGYTF. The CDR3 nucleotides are TGTGCCACCAGTGCGGAACAGAACTATGGCTACACCTTC.

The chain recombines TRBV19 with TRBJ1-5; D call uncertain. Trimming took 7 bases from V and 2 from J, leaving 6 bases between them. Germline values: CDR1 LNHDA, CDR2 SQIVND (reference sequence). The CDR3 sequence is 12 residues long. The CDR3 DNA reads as TGTGCCAGTAATAGCGGCAATCAGCCCCAGCATTTT. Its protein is CASNSGNQPQHF.

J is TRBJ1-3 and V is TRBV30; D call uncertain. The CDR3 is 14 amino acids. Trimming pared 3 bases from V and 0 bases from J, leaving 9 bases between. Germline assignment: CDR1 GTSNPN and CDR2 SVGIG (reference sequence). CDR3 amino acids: CAWRNAGSGNTIYF. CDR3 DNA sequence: TGTGCCTGGAGAAATGCAGGCTCTGGAAACACCATATATTTT.

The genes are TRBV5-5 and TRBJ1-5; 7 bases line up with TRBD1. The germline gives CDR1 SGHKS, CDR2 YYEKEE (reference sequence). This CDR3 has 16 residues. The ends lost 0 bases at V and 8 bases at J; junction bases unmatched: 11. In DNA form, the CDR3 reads TGTGCCAGCAGCTTGGGGGGGACAGCCTCAGGGAAGCCCCAGCATTTT. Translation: CASSLGGTASGKPQHF.

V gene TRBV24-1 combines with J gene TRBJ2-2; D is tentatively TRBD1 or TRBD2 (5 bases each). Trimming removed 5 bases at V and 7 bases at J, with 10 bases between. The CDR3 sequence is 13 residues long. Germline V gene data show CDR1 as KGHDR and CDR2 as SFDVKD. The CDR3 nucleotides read TGTGCCACCAGTGTCCAGGGAGTCGGGGAGCTGTTTTTT. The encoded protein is CATSVQGVGELFF.

The CDR3 coding sequence is TGTGCCAGCAGTTCCAGGGGGGCAGGGGGCCGAAATCAGCCCCAGCATTTT. Translation: CASSSRGAGGRNQPQHF. V gene TRBV7-9 combines with J gene TRBJ1-5; 8 bases align to TRBD1. The CDR3 has 17 amino acids. V was pared by 6 bases and J by 4 bases, with 14 bases of the junction left unmatched. The germline CDR1 and CDR2 sequences are SEHNR and FQNEAQ (reference sequence).

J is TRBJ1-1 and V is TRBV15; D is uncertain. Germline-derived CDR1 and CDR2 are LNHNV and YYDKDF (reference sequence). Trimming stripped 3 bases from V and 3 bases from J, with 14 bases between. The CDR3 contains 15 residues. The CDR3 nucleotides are TGTGCCACCAGCAGTCCGGGGAGTGGGGACACTGAAGCTTTCTTT. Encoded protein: CATSSPGSGDTEAFF.

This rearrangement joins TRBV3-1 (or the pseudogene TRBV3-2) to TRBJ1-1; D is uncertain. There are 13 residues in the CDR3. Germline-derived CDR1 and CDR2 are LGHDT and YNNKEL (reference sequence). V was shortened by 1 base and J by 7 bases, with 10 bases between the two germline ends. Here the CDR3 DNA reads TGTGCCAGCAGCCAAGTGGAGCGGAATGAAGCTTTCTTT. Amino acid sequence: CASSQVERNEAFF.

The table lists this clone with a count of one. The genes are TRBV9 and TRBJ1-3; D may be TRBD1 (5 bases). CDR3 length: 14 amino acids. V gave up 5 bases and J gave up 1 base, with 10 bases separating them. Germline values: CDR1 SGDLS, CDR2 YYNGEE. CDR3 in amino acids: CASSPGGSGNTIYF. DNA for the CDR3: TGTGCCAGCAGTCCGGGGGGTTCTGGAAACACCATATATTTT.

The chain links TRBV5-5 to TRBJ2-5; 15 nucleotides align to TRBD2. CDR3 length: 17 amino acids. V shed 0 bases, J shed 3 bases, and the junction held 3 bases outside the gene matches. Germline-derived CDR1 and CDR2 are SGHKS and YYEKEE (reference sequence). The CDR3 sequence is CASSLARTSGREETQYF. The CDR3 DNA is TGTGCCAGCAGCTTGGCTCGGACTAGCGGGAGGGAAGAGACCCAGTACTTC. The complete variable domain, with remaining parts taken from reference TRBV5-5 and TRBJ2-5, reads DAGVTQSPTHLIKTRGQQVTLRCSPISGHKSVSWYQQVLGQGPQFIFQYYEKEERGRGNFPDRFSARQFPNYSSELNVNALLLGDSALYLCASSLARTSGREETQYFGPGTRLLVL.

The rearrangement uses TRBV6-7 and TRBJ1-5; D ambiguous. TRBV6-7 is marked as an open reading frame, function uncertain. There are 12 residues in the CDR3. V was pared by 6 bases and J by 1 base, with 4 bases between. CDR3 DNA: TGTGCCAGCAGACAGAGCAATCAGCCCCAGCATTTT. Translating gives CASRQSNQPQHF.

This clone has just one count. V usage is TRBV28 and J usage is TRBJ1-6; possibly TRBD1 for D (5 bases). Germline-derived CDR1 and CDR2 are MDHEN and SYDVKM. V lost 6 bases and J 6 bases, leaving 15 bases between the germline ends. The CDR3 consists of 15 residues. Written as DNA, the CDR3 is TGTGCCAGCAGGGGTCAGGGAGTTGGTAATTCACCCCTCCACTTT. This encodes CASRGQGVGNSPLHF.

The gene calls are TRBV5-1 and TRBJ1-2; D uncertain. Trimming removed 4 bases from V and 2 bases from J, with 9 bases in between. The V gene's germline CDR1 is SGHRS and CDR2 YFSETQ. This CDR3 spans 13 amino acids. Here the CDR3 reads CASSPEPNYGYTF. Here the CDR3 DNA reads TGCGCCAGCAGCCCAGAACCCAACTATGGCTACACCTTC.

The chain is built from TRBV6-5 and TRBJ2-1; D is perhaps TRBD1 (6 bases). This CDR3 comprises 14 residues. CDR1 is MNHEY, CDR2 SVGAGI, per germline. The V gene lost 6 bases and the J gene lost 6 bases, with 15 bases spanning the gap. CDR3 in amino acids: CASSPRGQVNEQFF. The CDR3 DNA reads TGTGCCAGCAGCCCCAGGGGTCAGGTCAATGAGCAGTTCTTC.

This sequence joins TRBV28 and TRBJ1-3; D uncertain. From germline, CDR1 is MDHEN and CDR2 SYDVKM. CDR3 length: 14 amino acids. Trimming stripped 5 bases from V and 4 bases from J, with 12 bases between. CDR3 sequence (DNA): TGTGCCAGCAGTGGTCCCGGGCGCGGAAACACCATATATTTT. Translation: CASSGPGRGNTIYF.

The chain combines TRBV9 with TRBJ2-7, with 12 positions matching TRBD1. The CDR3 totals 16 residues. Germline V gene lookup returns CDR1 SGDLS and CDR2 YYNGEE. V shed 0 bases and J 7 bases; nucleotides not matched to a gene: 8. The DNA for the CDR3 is TGTGCCAGCAGCGTAGGACTGGGACAGGGGGCGCGGGAGCAGTACTTC. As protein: CASSVGLGQGAREQYF.